These 21 T cell receptor beta chains were all obtained from the same sample, sequenced in a study of blood T cell repertoires in COVID-19. Profiling relied on immunoSEQ multiplex PCR, and the TCRdb table lists in-frame clones only, not all of them. The sample holds roughly 71,000 clones; approximately 85% are singletons and the top ten take 20% to 25%. The sample was peripheral blood. These receptors all stem from a man in his forties or fifties with acute or convalescent COVID-19.

This rearrangement joins TRBV18 to TRBJ2-1; D might be TRBD1 (5 bases). The V gene lost 6 bases and the J gene lost 6 bases, with 12 bases spanning the gap. The CDR3 extends over 13 amino acids. The V gene's germline CDR1 is KGHSH and CDR2 LQKENI. CDR3 residues: CASSTQAINEQFF. CDR3 DNA sequence: TGTGCCAGCTCGACACAGGCGATCAATGAGCAGTTCTTC.

This chain connects TRBV11-3 to TRBJ2-2; D remains unclear. Germline V lookup: CDR1 SGHNT, CDR2 YENEEA. The CDR3 runs to 15 residues. V was shortened by 2 bases and J by 0 bases, with 7 bases between the two germline ends. The CDR3 nucleotides are TGTGCCAGCAGCTTACGGTCGACGAACACCGGGGAGCTGTTTTTT. Residues: CASSLRSTNTGELFF.

The chain carries TRBV2 and TRBJ1-2, with 7 bases lining up with TRBD1. The CDR3 runs 15 residues. CDR1 is SNHLY, CDR2 FYNNEI, per germline. Unmatched junction bases numbered 11, after V lost 5 bases and J lost 5 bases. The CDR3: CASSYSQGPLYGYTF. CDR3 nucleotides: TGTGCCAGCAGTTATTCACAGGGGCCGCTTTATGGCTACACCTTC.

This chain uses TRBV19 with TRBJ2-5; the match to TRBD2 covers 11 bases. The CDR3 has 16 amino acids. The J segment lost 3 bases and the V segment lost 5 bases, leaving 8 bases of the junction unmatched. Germline CDR1 and CDR2: LNHDA and SQIVND (reference sequence). CDR3 in amino acids: CASSLLTSGEKETQYF. The CDR3 region has the DNA TGTGCCAGTAGTCTCCTGACTAGCGGGGAAAAAGAGACCCAGTACTTC.

In this sample, this clone turned up a few times. The genes are TRBV19 and TRBJ1-5, with D maybe TRBD1 (5 bases). Trimming stripped 5 bases from V and 9 bases from J, with 14 bases between. The germline V gene has CDR1 LNHDA and CDR2 SQIVND (reference sequence). The CDR3 is 13 residues long. The CDR3: CASSGGLTMPQHF. The CDR3 DNA reads TGTGCCAGTAGTGGGGGACTTACCATGCCCCAGCATTTT.

V is TRBV11-2 and J is TRBJ1-1, with D perhaps matching TRBD1 (6 bases). Looked up from germline, CDR1 is SGHAT and CDR2 is FQNNGV. The ends were cut back, 3 bases at V and 4 bases at J, with 6 bases in the middle. This CDR3 is 12 amino acids long. CDR3 nucleotides: TGTGCCAGCAGCTTCAGGGGCACTGAAGCTTTCTTT. Its protein is CASSFRGTEAFF.

The genes are TRBV30 and TRBJ2-2; a possible D gene is TRBD1 (5 bases). Trimming removed 6 bases from V and 3 bases from J, with 14 bases in between. The length of the CDR3 is 14 residues. Looked up from germline, CDR1 is GTSNPN and CDR2 is SVGIG (reference sequence). This CDR3 is CACSTGTDTGELFF. CDR3 DNA sequence: TGTGCCTGTTCCACAGGCACTGACACCGGGGAGCTGTTTTTT.

The rearrangement links TRBV7-2 to TRBJ2-1, with 7 bases identical to TRBD1. CDR1 and CDR2 from the germline V gene are SGHTA and FQGNSA. Trimming cost V 4 bases and J 5 bases; bases outside gene matches: 8. This CDR3 has 15 residues. CDR3 bases: TGTGCCAGCAGCTCCCACCTAACAGGGGACAATGAGCAGTTCTTC. It translates to CASSSHLTGDNEQFF.

V usage is TRBV11-2 and J usage is TRBJ2-3, with D uncertain. This CDR3 spans 13 amino acids. The germline gives CDR1 SGHAT, CDR2 FQNNGV. Trimming took off 1 base at V and 7 bases at J, with 9 bases between the two ends. This chain's CDR3 is CASSLVLSHTQYF. In DNA form, the CDR3 reads TGTGCCAGCAGCTTAGTATTGTCCCATACGCAGTATTTT.

This chain uses TRBV6-5 with TRBJ1-4; tentatively, D is TRBD1 (5 bases). Germline CDR1 reads MNHEY; CDR2 reads SVGAGI. V dropped 6 bases and J dropped 8 bases, with 13 bases sitting between them. The CDR3 spans 13 residues. The CDR3, as DNA: TGTGCCAGCAGGGGCAGGGCGGAAGAAAAACTGTTTTTT. Protein product: CASRGRAEEKLFF.

This chain connects TRBV6-1 to TRBJ2-5; 8 bases are a match to TRBD1. The CDR3 is 13 amino acids. Trimming cost V 3 bases and J 5 bases; bases outside gene matches: 2. Germline loops: CDR1 MNHNS, CDR2 SASEGT. The CDR3 sequence: CASSEGQVETQYF. As DNA, the CDR3 is TGTGCCAGCAGTGAGGGACAGGTGGAGACCCAGTACTTC.

V is TRBV19 and J is TRBJ2-1, with 11 bases lining up with TRBD2. V lost 6 bases to trimming and J lost 8 bases; unmatched junction nucleotides: 9. The CDR3 is 15 amino acids. Germline V lookup: CDR1 LNHDA, CDR2 SQIVND (reference sequence). CDR3 nucleotides: TGTGCCAGTAGACTTAGCGGGGGGGCTTTCTATGAGCAGTTCTTC. Translation gives CASRLSGGAFYEQFF.

The chain recombines TRBV19 with TRBJ2-1; 7 positions agree with TRBD2. CDR3 length equals 16 residues. Trimming cost V 0 bases and J 7 bases; bases outside gene matches: 9. Germline lookup yields CDR1 LNHDA and CDR2 SQIVND (reference sequence). CDR3 DNA sequence: TGTGCCAGTAGTATAGATCCAGCGGGGATGGGGAATGAGCAGTTCTTC. Its translation is CASSIDPAGMGNEQFF.

The chain uses TRBV4-1 and TRBJ2-2, with 7 bases identical to TRBD2. Per germline, CDR1 MGHRA and CDR2 YSYEKL. The V segment lost 2 bases and the J segment 5 bases; nucleotides outside the gene matches: 5. CDR3 length equals 15 residues. The chain's CDR3 is CASSQTSAGTGELFF. The CDR3 nucleotides read TGCGCCAGCAGCCAAACTTCAGCGGGGACCGGGGAGCTGTTTTTT.

The rearrangement links TRBV4-1 to TRBJ2-3, with D maybe TRBD2 (5 bases). The CDR3 sequence is 16 residues long. Per germline, CDR1 MGHRA and CDR2 YSYEKL. Trimming stripped 0 bases from V and 1 base from J, with 11 bases between. The CDR3 DNA follows: TGCGCCAGCAGCCAAGACGGAGCGGAGGGCACAGATACGCAGTATTTT. As protein: CASSQDGAEGTDTQYF.

The J gene is TRBJ2-1, the V gene TRBV3-1 (or the pseudogene TRBV3-2), with D perhaps matching TRBD2 (5 bases). This CDR3 region has 14 residues. Germline V gene data show CDR1 as LGHDT and CDR2 as YNNKEL (reference sequence). V was shortened by 3 bases and J by 8 bases, with 14 bases between the two germline ends. The CDR3 loop reads CASSQDRAGYEQFF. CDR3 DNA: TGTGCCAGCAGCCAGGATCGGGCGGGCTATGAGCAGTTCTTC.

The chain is built from TRBV6-1 and TRBJ2-7, with 9 bases lining up with TRBD1. The V gene end was trimmed by 3 bases and the J gene end by 0 bases; junction bases not matched to a gene: 3. CDR1 MNHNS and CDR2 SASEGT come from the germline V gene. The CDR3 covers 15 residues. The CDR3 reads CASSEGTGSSYEQYV. CDR3 coding DNA: TGTGCCAGCAGTGAGGGGACAGGGAGCTCCTACGAGCAGTACGTC.

The V call is TRBV13, the J call TRBJ2-3; 10 positions agree with TRBD2. The trim removed 4 bases at V and 5 bases at J, leaving 9 bases unmatched. There are 16 residues in the CDR3. CDR1 PRHDT and CDR2 FYEKMQ come from the germline V gene (reference sequence). Here the CDR3 DNA reads TGTGCCAGCAGCTCCAGCGGGGGGGCCGGGGGAGATACGCAGTATTTT. It is translated as CASSSSGGAGGDTQYF. The variable domain in full, completed from reference TRBV13 and TRBJ2-3, reads AAGVIQSPRHLIKEKRETATLKCYPIPRHDTVYWYQQGPGQDPQFLISFYEKMQSDKGSIPDRFSAQQFSDYHSELNMSSLELGDSALYFCASSSSGGAGGDTQYFGPGTRLTVL.

This chain links TRBV12-3 or TRBV12-4 with TRBJ2-1; 8 bases match TRBD1. With V trimmed by 6 bases and J by 9 bases, 7 bases remained unmatched. CDR3 length: 13 residues. The CDR3 nucleotides are TGTGCCAGCAGCAGACAGGGGTCAGGTGAGCAGTTCTTC. It encodes CASSRQGSGEQFF.

This chain joins TRBV5-4 and TRBJ1-1, with a possible D match to TRBD1 (5 bases). The CDR3 has 15 amino acids. The V end lost 3 bases, the J end lost 0 bases, and 12 bases lay between the germline ends. Germline V CDR1 and CDR2: SGHNT, YYREEE (reference sequence). The CDR3 DNA is TGTGCCAGCAGCTCCGGGGGGGGGATGAACACTGAAGCTTTCTTT. This translates into CASSSGGGMNTEAFF.

This clone was recorded only once. The chain is built from TRBV15 and TRBJ2-7; 7 bases agree with TRBD2. Trimming removed 0 bases from V and 3 bases from J; junction bases left unmatched: 11. Germline-derived CDR1 and CDR2 are LNHNV and YYDKDF (reference sequence). This CDR3 contains 17 residues. The CDR3 loop reads CATSRDFVGTILYEQYV. CDR3 DNA: TGTGCCACCAGCAGAGATTTTGTCGGGACTATTCTCTACGAGCAGTACGTC.